This TCR beta chain came from a study of cytomegalovirus exposure and HLA in healthy donors. Background on the study: A previous analysis identified 100 million or so unique TCR beta sequences derived from some 170 million T cells. Regarding the study as a whole: The majority of TCR sequences were rare, yet some public TCRs appeared in many donors.

This clone has a single count. Its antigen remains unidentified. The V gene's germline CDR1 is GTSNPN and CDR2 SVGIG (reference sequence). This CDR3 spans 11 amino acids. V dropped 3 bases and J dropped 6 bases, with 3 bases sitting between them. Primers: 60 Vbeta forward and 13 Jbeta reverse. Only in-frame clones appear in the TCRdb table, and some are missing; sequencing was by immunoSEQ multiplex PCR. The sample holds some 150,000 clones, around nine tenths seen once. The sequence derives from a woman in her twenties or thirties in good health and CMV-seronegative. The sample taken for sequencing was PBMCs. This chain uses TRBV30 with TRBJ1-6; D uncertain. The DNA for the CDR3 is TGTGCCTGGAGCGGTAATTCACCCCTCCACTTT. This translates into CAWSGNSPLHF.